One and the same sample provided the 17 T cell receptor beta chains below, sequenced in a study of blood T cell repertoires in COVID-19 (dated by TCRdb to 2020 to 2022). Library preparation employed the immunoSEQ multiplex PCR assay. Sourced from immuneACCESS, this table was stored by TCRdb with only in-frame sequences that have V and J called. A share of the clones is absent; for the studies checked, an unresolved V gene accounts for under half, and the remainder has no known explanation. This sample gives more than 200,000 clones in total; 70% to 90% of them show up just once. Approximately 1.6% of the sample is in the top ten clones. Material: PBMCs or T cells enriched from blood (not recorded which). The receptors come from a woman in her 50s who had recovered from COVID-19.

This clone showed up just a few times. This chain joins TRBV5-4 and TRBJ2-7, with D tentatively TRBD1 (6 bases). The germline gives CDR1 SGHNT, CDR2 YYREEE (reference sequence). V was cut by 3 bases and J by 0 bases, with 10 bases left in between. CDR3 length: 14 amino acids. CDR3 sequence reads: CASSWGPSSYEQYF. The DNA of the CDR3 is TGTGCCAGCAGCTGGGGGCCCAGCTCCTACGAGCAGTACTTC.

In this sample, this clone turned up once. The V gene is TRBV27, the J gene TRBJ2-2, with TRBD2 as a possible D gene (6 bases). Per germline, CDR1 MNHEY and CDR2 SMNVEV (reference sequence). Trimming took 4 bases from V and 1 from J, leaving 13 bases between them. The length of the CDR3 is 16 residues. CDR3 sequence (DNA): TGTGCCAGCAGTTGGCGGCCGGGACTGAACACCGGGGAGCTGTTTTTT. It codes for CASSWRPGLNTGELFF.

The CDR3 loop is CASSSLRGSGYGYTF. The CDR3 DNA sequence: TGTGCCAGCAGCTCCCTACGGGGGTCTGGCTATGGCTACACCTTC. The chain has TRBV11-2 and TRBJ1-2, with D possibly matching TRBD1 (5 bases). The CDR3 contains 15 residues. V was trimmed by 4 bases and J by 4 bases, leaving 16 bases between them. From germline, CDR1 is SGHAT and CDR2 FQNNGV.

The V call is TRBV6-5, the J call TRBJ1-2, with D unresolved. Trimming removed 4 bases at V and 7 bases at J, with 4 bases between. The CDR3 sequence is 10 residues long. Germline lookup yields CDR1 MNHEY and CDR2 SVGAGI. The DNA for the CDR3 is TGTGCCAGCAGTTTCGGTGGCTACACCTTC. Translated, it gives CASSFGGYTF.

The chain joins TRBV11-2 to TRBJ2-1, with D maybe TRBD2 (7 bases). Looked up from germline, CDR1 is SGHAT and CDR2 is FQNNGV. With 5 bases removed from V and 8 bases from J, the gap between germline ends came to 16 bases. CDR3 size: 14 residues. In nucleotides, the CDR3 is TGTGCCAGCAGCCGTCGACTAGCAGGGGATGAGCAGTTCTTC. It translates to CASSRRLAGDEQFF.

The V and J genes are TRBV11-2 and TRBJ1-5, with a possible D match to TRBD1 (5 bases). With 7 bases removed from V and 0 bases from J, the gap between germline ends came to 7 bases. This CDR3 region has 13 residues. Looked up from germline, CDR1 is SGHAT and CDR2 is FQNNGV. The CDR3 loop is CASTQGSNQPQHF. The CDR3 DNA follows: TGTGCCAGCACTCAGGGTAGCAATCAGCCCCAGCATTTT.

The V and J genes are TRBV5-6 and TRBJ2-7, with 7 bases lining up with TRBD2. Germline CDR1 and CDR2: SGHDT and YYEEEE. J lost 4 bases, V lost 0 bases, and 7 bases had no gene match. This CDR3 is built from 15 residues. The CDR3 bases are TGTGCCAGCAGCTTGGCCGGCGGGAGTCGGTACGAGCAGTACTTC. This translates into CASSLAGGSRYEQYF. Full variable domain (outside the CDR3, taken from reference TRBV5-6 and TRBJ2-7): DAGVTQSPTHLIKTRGQQVTLRCSPKSGHDTVSWYQQALGQGPQFIFQYYEEEERQRGNFPDRFSGHQFPNYSSELNVNALLLGDSALYLCASSLAGGSRYEQYFGPGTRLTVT.

This rearrangement joins TRBV19 to TRBJ1-5; 8 bases are a match to TRBD1. Losses at the gene ends were 6 bases for V and 6 bases for J; bases not matched to a gene: 4. This CDR3 has 13 amino acids. Per the germline V gene, CDR1 is LNHDA and CDR2 is SQIVND (reference sequence). This CDR3 reads CASRTGGGQPQHF. The CDR3 nucleotides are TGTGCCAGTAGAACAGGGGGTGGTCAGCCCCAGCATTTT.

CDR3 amino acids: CASSIGIGANEKLFF. The CDR3 coding sequence is TGTGCCAGCAGCATAGGGATTGGAGCTAATGAAAAACTGTTTTTT. The J gene is TRBJ1-4, the V gene TRBV7-2; D not certain. Germline V CDR1 and CDR2: SGHTA, FQGNSA. V dropped 5 bases and J dropped 3 bases, with 13 bases sitting between them. The CDR3 is 15 residues long. Combining the CDR3 with reference TRBV7-2 and TRBJ1-4 gives the whole variable domain GAGVSQSPSNKVTEKGKDVELRCDPISGHTALYWYRQSLGQGLEFLIYFQGNSAPDKSGLPSDRFSAERTGGSVSTLTIQRTQQEDSAVYLCASSIGIGANEKLFFGSGTQLSVL.

This clone was counted a few times. The rearrangement uses TRBV7-9 and TRBJ2-7; 10 positions agree with TRBD2. The germline V gene has CDR1 SEHNR and CDR2 FQNEAQ (reference sequence). The CDR3 extends over 15 amino acids. Trimming at V came to 5 bases and at J to 5 bases, leaving 9 bases not matched to a gene. CDR3 DNA sequence: TGTGCCAGCAGCCCCCCTAGCGGGAGTACCGACGAGCAGTACTTC. Its translation: CASSPPSGSTDEQYF.

Only one count was recorded for this clone. The rearrangement joins TRBV15 to TRBJ2-3, with D perhaps TRBD2 (5 bases). Trimming left V 1 base short and J 0 bases short, with 5 bases between. This CDR3 has 14 residues. Germline V gives CDR1 LNHNV, CDR2 YYDKDF (reference sequence). CDR3 sequence reads: CATSRGTSTDTQYF. CDR3 bases: TGTGCCACCAGCAGAGGGACTAGCACAGATACGCAGTATTTT.

The genes are TRBV6-2 or TRBV6-3 and TRBJ1-2; D perhaps matches TRBD1 (5 bases). V gave up 0 bases and J gave up 8 bases, with 13 bases separating them. The CDR3 is 14 residues long. Per germline, CDR1 MNHEY and CDR2 SVGEGT. This CDR3 reads CASSYSGESSGYTF. Here the CDR3 DNA reads TGTGCCAGCAGTTACTCAGGGGAATCGAGCGGCTACACCTTC.

The chain links TRBV3-1 (or the pseudogene TRBV3-2) to TRBJ2-7, with TRBD1 as a possible D gene (6 bases). Germline V lookup: CDR1 LGHDT, CDR2 YNNKEL (reference sequence). Trimming removed 4 bases at V and 5 bases at J, with 9 bases between. The CDR3 runs to 12 residues. For the CDR3, the DNA is TGTGCCAGCAGCCGTCGGACAGACGAGCAGTACTTC. It codes for CASSRRTDEQYF.

This sequence joins TRBV10-3 and TRBJ2-1; TRBD2 matches at 7 bases. CDR3 length: 13 amino acids. Trimming at V came to 7 bases and at J to 8 bases, leaving 8 bases not matched to a gene. The germline gives CDR1 ENHRY, CDR2 SYGVKD. The DNA for the CDR3 is TGTGCCATCACGAGCGGGGAGGGCGATGAGCAGTTCTTC. Its protein product is CAITSGEGDEQFF.

The V gene is TRBV27, the J gene TRBJ2-7; 12 bases align to TRBD2. CDR3 length equals 16 residues. The junction had 11 bases not matched to a gene; V was cut back by 4 bases and J by 7 bases. CDR1 and CDR2 from the germline V gene are MNHEY and SMNVEV (reference sequence). The CDR3: CASSSTGTSGLPEQYF. In DNA, the CDR3 is TGTGCCAGCAGTTCTACCGGGACTAGCGGGCTTCCTGAGCAGTACTTC.

This sequence joins TRBV11-1 and TRBJ2-4; TRBD1 might be the D (5 bases). Trimming pared 2 bases from V and 9 bases from J, leaving 11 bases between. The germline CDR1 and CDR2 sequences are SGHAT and FQDESV (reference sequence). The length of the CDR3 is 13 residues. DNA of the CDR3: TGTGCCAGCAGCTTATTCCAGGGAACCATTCAGTACTTC. Encoded protein: CASSLFQGTIQYF.

The rearrangement links TRBV13 to TRBJ2-1, with a tentative D call TRBD1 (6 bases). The V and J ends lost 1 base and 5 bases respectively, with 15 bases between them. The CDR3 covers 16 residues. Germline V CDR1 and CDR2: PRHDT, FYEKMQ (reference sequence). The CDR3 loop reads CASSLEGGPDNNEQFF. The CDR3 DNA reads TGTGCCAGCAGCTTAGAAGGGGGACCCGACAACAATGAGCAGTTCTTC.